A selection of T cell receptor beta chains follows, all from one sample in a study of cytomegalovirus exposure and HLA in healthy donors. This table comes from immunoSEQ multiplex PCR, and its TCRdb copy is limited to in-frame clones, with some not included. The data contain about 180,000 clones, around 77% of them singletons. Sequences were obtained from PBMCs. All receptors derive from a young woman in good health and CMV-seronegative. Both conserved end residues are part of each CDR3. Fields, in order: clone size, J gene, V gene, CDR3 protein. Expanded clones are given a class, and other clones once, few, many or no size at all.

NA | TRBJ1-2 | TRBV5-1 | CASGQTGRHGYTF
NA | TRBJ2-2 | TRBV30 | CAWSRLAGALTGELFF
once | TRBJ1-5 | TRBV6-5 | CASRDRGASNQPQHF
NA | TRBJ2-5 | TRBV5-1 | CASSPGGDQETQYF
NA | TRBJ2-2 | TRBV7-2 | CASSPGSERIRTGELFF
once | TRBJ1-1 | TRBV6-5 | CASSPTGGNTEAFF
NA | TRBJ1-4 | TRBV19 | CASSQRSPGEKLFF
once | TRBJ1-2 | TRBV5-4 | CASSLAGQGSLGDGYTF
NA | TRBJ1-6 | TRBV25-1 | CASSLTGGDSPLHF
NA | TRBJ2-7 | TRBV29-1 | CSVRGLAGGPAYEQYF
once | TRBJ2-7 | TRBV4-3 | CASSQGDSSYEQYF
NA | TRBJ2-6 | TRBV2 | CASSGSGAGANVLTF
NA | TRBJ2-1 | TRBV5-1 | CASRVAGPNEQFF
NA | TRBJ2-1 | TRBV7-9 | CASSFSGLAGDKQFF
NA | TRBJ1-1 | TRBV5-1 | CASSQGNTEAFF
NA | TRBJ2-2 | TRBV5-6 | CASSKGARGTGELFF
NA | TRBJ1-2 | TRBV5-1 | CASSLKQGYYGYTF
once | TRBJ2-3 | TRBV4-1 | CASSQPLRAVPDTQYF
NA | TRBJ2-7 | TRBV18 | CASSPPSSYEQYF
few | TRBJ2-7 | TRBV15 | CATSRDRQASYEQYF
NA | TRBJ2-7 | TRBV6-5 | CASRDSGEQYF
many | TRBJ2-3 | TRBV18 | CASSPSEGSYTQYF
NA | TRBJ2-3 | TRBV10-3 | CAISGGPSGAWDTQYF
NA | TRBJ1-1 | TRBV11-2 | CASSFSQATEAFF
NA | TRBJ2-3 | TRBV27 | CASSPLWTSGVITDTQYF